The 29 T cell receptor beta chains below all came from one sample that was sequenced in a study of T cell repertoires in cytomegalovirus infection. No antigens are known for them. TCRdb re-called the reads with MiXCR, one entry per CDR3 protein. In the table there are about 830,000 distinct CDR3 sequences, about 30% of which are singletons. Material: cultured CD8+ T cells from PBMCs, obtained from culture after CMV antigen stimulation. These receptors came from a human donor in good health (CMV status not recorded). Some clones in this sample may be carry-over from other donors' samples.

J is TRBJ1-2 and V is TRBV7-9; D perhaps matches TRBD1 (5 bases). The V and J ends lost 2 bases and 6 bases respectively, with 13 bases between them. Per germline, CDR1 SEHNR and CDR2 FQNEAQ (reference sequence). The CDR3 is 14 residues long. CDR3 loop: CASSLPGTSDGYTF. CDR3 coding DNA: TGTGCCAGCAGCTTACCGGGGACGTCAGATGGCTACACCTTC.

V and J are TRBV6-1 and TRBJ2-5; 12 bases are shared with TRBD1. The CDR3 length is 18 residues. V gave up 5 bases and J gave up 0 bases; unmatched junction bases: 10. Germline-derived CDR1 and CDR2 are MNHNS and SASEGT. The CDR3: CASSPRDRGRLYQETQYF. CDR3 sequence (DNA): TGTGCCAGCAGTCCCCGGGACAGGGGGCGTTTGTACCAAGAGACCCAGTACTTC.

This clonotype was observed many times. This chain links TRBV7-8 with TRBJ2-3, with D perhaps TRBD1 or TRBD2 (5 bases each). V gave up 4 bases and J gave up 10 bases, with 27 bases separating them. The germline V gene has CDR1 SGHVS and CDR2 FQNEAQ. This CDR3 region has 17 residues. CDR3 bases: TGTGCCAGCAGCTCAAGGACAAGGAGCGGCCCCACACGGGCGCAGTATTTT. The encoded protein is CASSSRTRSGPTRAQYF.

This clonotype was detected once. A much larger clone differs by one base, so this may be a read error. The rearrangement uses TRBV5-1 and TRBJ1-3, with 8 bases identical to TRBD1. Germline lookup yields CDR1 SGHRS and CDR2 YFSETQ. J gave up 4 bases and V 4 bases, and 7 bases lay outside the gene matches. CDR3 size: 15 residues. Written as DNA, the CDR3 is TGCGCCAGCAGCGCGGGACAGGCGAACGGAAACACCATATATTTT. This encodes CASSAGQANGNTIYF.

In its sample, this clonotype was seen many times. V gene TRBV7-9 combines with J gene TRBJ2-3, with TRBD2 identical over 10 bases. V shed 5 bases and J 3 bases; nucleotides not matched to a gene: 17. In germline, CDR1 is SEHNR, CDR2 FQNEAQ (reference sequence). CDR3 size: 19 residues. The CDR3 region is CASSGRTSGTTKKTDTQYF. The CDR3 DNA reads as TGTGCCAGCAGCGGAAGAACTAGCGGGACAACGAAAAAAACAGATACGCAGTATTTT.

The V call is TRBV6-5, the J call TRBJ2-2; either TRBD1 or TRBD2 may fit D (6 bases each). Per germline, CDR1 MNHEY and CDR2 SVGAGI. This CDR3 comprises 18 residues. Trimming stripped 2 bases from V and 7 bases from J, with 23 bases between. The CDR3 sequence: CASSYTPGDFRGIGELFF. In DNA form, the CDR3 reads TGTGCCAGCAGTTACACCCCAGGGGACTTCAGGGGAATCGGGGAGCTGTTTTTT.

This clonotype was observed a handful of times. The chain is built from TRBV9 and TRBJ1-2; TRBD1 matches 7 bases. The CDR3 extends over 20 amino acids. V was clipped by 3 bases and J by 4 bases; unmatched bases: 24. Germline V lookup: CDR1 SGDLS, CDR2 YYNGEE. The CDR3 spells CASSGPRSGTALSPSYGYTF. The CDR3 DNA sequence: TGTGCCAGCAGCGGCCCTCGATCCGGGACAGCCCTGAGTCCGTCCTATGGCTACACCTTC.

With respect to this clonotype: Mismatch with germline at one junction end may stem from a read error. CDR3 DNA sequence: TGTGTCAGCAGCGTGACAGGGTTAACCTACGAGCAGTACTTC. Its translation: CVSSVTGLTYEQYF. The chain links TRBV7-2 to TRBJ2-7, with 7 bases that match TRBD1. Germline V lookup: CDR1 SGHTA, CDR2 FQGNSA. CDR3 length: 14 residues.

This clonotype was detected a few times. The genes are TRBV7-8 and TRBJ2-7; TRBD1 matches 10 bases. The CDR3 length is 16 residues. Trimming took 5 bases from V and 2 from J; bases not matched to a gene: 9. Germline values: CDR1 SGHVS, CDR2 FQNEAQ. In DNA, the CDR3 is TGTGCCAGCAGCGCCTGGGACAGGGGCCTGACCTACGAGCAGTACTTC. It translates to CASSAWDRGLTYEQYF.

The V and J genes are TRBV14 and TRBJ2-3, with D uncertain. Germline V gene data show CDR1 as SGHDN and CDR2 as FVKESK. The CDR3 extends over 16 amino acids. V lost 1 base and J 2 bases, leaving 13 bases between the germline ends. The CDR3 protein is CASSQGATLYTDTQYF. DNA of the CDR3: TGTGCCAGCAGCCAAGGCGCGACTCTCTACACAGATACGCAGTATTTT.

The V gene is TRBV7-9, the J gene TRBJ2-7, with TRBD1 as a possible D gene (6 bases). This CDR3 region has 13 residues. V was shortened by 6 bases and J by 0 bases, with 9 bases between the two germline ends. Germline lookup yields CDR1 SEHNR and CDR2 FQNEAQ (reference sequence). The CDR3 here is CASSKDSSYEQYV. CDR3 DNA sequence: TGTGCCAGCAGTAAGGACAGCTCCTACGAGCAGTACGTC.

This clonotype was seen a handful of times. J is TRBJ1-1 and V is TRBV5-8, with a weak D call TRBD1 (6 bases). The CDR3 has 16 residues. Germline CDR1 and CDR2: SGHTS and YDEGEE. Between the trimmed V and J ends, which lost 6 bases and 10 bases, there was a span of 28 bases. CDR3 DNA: TGTGCCAGCACCCCTCTCATTGCCTTCGGGGGCGAGGGAGCTTTCTTT. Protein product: CASTPLIAFGGEGAFF.

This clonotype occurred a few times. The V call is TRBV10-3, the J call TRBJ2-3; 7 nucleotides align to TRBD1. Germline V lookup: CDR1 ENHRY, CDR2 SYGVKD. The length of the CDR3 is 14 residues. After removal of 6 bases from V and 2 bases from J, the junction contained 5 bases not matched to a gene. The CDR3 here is CAISLDRYTDTQYF. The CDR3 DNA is TGTGCCATCAGCTTGGACAGGTACACAGATACGCAGTATTTT.

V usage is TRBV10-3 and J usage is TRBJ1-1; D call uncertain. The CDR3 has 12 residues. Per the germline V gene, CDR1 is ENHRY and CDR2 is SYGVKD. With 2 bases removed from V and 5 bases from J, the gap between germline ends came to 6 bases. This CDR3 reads CAISEPTTEAFF. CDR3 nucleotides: TGTGCCATCAGTGAGCCTACGACTGAAGCTTTCTTT.

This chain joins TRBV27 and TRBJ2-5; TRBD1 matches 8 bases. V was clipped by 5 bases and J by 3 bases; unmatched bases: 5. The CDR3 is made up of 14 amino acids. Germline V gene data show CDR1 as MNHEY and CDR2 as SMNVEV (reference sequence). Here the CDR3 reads CASSPGGGEETQYF. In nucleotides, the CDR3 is TGTGCCAGCAGTCCAGGGGGCGGGGAAGAGACCCAGTACTTC.

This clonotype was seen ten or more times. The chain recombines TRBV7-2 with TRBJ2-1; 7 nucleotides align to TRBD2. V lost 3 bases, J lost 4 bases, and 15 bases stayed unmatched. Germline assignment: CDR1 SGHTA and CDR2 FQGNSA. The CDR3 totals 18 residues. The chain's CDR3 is CASSLAHRTREAYNEQFF. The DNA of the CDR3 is TGTGCCAGCAGCTTGGCACACAGGACTCGGGAGGCTTACAATGAGCAGTTCTTC.

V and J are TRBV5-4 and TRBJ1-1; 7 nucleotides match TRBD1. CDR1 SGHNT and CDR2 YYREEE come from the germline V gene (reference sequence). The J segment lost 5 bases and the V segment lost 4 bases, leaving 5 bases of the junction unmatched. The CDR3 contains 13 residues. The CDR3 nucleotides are TGTGCCAGCAGCCCGGGACAGCGGACTGAAGCTTTCTTT. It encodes CASSPGQRTEAFF.

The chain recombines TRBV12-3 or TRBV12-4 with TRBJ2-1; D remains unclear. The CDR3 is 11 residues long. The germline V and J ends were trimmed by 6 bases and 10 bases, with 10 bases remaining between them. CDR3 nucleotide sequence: TGTGCCAGCAGCTACGTCCGGGAGCAGTTCTTC. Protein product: CASSYVREQFF.

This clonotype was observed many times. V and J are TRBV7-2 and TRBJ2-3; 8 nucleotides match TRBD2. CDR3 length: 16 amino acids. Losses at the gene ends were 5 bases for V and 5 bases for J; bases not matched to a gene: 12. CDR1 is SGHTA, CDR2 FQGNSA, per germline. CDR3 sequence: CASSPRGVGIEDTQYF. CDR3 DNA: TGTGCCAGCAGCCCGCGGGGGGTTGGGATAGAAGATACGCAGTATTTT.

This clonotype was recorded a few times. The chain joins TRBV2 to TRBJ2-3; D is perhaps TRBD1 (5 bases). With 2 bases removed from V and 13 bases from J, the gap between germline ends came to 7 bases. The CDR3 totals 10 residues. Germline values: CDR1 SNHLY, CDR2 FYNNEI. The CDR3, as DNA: TGTGCCAGCAGTGAATTAGGGGAGTATTTT. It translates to CASSELGEYF.

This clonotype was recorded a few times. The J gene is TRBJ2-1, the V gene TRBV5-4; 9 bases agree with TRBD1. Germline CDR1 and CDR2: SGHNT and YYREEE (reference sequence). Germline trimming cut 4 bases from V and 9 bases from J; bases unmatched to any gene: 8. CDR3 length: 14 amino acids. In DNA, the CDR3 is TGTGCCAGCAGCCGACAGGGGGACTGGGGTGAGCAGTTCTTC. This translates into CASSRQGDWGEQFF.

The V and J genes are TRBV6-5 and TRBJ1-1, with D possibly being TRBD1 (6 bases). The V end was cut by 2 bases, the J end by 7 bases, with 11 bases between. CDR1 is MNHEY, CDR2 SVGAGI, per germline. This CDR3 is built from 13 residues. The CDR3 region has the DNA TGTGCCAGCAGTTACGTCTCAGGGGATGAAGCTTTCTTT. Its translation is CASSYVSGDEAFF.

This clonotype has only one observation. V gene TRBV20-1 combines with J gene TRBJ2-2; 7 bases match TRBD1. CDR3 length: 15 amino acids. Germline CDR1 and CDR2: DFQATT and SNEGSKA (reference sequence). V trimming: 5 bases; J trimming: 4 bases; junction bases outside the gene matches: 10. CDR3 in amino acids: CSAAGLAGGTGELFF. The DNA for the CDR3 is TGCAGTGCTGCCGGGTTGGCAGGGGGCACCGGGGAGCTGTTTTTT.

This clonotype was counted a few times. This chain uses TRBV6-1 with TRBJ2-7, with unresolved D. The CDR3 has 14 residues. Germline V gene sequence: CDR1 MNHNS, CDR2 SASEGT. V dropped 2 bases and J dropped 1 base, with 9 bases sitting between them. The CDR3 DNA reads TGTGCCAGCAGTGAACGTGTGGAGTCCTACGAGCAGTACGTC. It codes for CASSERVESYEQYV.

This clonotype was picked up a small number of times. CDR3 DNA: TGTGCCAGCAACTACAGGGTTTTGGACGGGGAGCTGTTTTTT. This sequence encodes CASNYRVLDGELFF. This sequence joins TRBV6-1 and TRBJ2-2, with a possible D match to TRBD1 (6 bases). The CDR3 is 14 amino acids. Germline V gene lookup returns CDR1 MNHNS and CDR2 SASEGT. Between the trimmed V and J ends, which lost 7 bases and 7 bases, there was a span of 16 bases.

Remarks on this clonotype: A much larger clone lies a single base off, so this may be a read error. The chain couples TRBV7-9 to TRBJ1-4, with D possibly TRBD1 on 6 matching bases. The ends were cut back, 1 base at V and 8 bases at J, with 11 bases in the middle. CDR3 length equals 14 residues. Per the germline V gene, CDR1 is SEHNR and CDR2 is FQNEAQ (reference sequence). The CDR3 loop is CASSLDREDEKLFF. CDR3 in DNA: TGTGCCAGCAGCTTAGACAGGGAGGACGAAAAACTGTTTTTT.

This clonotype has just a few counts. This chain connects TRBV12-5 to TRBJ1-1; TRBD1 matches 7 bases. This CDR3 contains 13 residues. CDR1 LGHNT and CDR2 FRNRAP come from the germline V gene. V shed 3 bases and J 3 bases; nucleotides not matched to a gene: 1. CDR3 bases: TGTGCTAGTGGTTTCACAGGGGACACTGAAGCTTTCTTT. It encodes CASGFTGDTEAFF.

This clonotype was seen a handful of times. The CDR3 here is CASSLASGGYYNEQFF. CDR3 bases: TGTGCCAGCAGCTTAGCGTCGGGGGGCTACTACAATGAGCAGTTCTTC. This chain uses TRBV7-2 with TRBJ2-1; the D gene is possibly TRBD2 (7 bases). CDR3 length: 16 residues. CDR1 and CDR2 (germline): SGHTA, FQGNSA. Trimming stripped 0 bases from V and 3 bases from J, with 12 bases between.

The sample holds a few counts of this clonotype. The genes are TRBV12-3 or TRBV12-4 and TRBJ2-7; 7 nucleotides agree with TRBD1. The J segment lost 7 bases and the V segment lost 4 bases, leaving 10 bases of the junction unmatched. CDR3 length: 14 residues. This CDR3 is CASSSDRIPREQYV. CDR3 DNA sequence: TGTGCCAGCAGTTCGGACAGGATTCCACGGGAGCAGTACGTC.